The 28 T cell receptor beta chains reported below all come from one sample, sequenced in a study of cytomegalovirus exposure and HLA in healthy donors (dated by TCRdb to about 2017). Receptors were amplified or captured by the immunoSEQ multiplex PCR assay. For the multiplex PCR, a mixture combining 60 forward primers for TCR Vbeta segments and 13 reverse primers for TCR Jbeta segments was used. Drawn from immuneACCESS, this table holds only the in-frame rearrangements with V and J called that TCRdb kept. Clones are partly lost; checked studies trace under half to an unresolved V gene and leave the rest unexplained. In all, the sample holds 150,000 or so clones, and 77% of those were seen once. The leading ten clones occupy 1.5% to 2% of the sample. Sequenced sample: PBMCs. The receptors come from a woman younger than 45 in good health and CMV-seronegative.

The chain couples TRBV29-1 to TRBJ2-6, with TRBD1 matching 7 bases. Trimming removed 7 bases from V and 1 base from J; junction bases left unmatched: 7. The CDR3 sequence is 15 residues long. Per germline, CDR1 SQVTM and CDR2 ANQGSEA. CDR3 nucleotide sequence: TGCAGCGCGACAGGGTCCCAGTCTGGGGCCAACGTCCTGACTTTC. Its translation is CSATGSQSGANVLTF.

The chain has TRBV2 and TRBJ2-7, with 10 bases that match TRBD2. The V segment lost 6 bases and the J segment 6 bases; nucleotides outside the gene matches: 8. This CDR3 spans 14 amino acids. Germline V CDR1 and CDR2: SNHLY, FYNNEI. CDR3 sequence reads: CASRSGTSASEQYF. CDR3 nucleotides: TGTGCCAGCAGGTCCGGGACTAGCGCCTCCGAGCAGTACTTC.

V usage is TRBV18 and J usage is TRBJ2-2; D possibly corresponds to TRBD2 (7 bases). The CDR3 has 16 amino acids. CDR1 KGHSH and CDR2 LQKENI come from the germline V gene. Trimming left V 7 bases short and J 3 bases short, with 18 bases between. In DNA, the CDR3 is TGTGCCAGCTTCGCCTTCGGGGGGCCGCACACCGGGGAGCTGTTTTTT. This sequence encodes CASFAFGGPHTGELFF.

CDR3 in DNA: TGTGCCAGCAGCTTACTAGCGGGGTCCTACAATGAGCAGTTCTTC. It translates to CASSLLAGSYNEQFF. This chain joins TRBV7-2 and TRBJ2-1; TRBD2 matches at 9 bases. CDR1 SGHTA and CDR2 FQGNSA come from the germline V gene. Trimming cost V 2 bases and J 1 base; bases outside gene matches: 0. The CDR3 spans 15 residues. Based on the CDR3 plus reference TRBV7-2 and TRBJ2-1, the full variable domain is GAGVSQSPSNKVTEKGKDVELRCDPISGHTALYWYRQSLGQGLEFLIYFQGNSAPDKSGLPSDRFSAERTGGSVSTLTIQRTQQEDSAVYLCASSLLAGSYNEQFFGPGTRLTVL.

This chain joins TRBV5-6 and TRBJ1-2; D might be TRBD1 (5 bases). This CDR3 spans 14 amino acids. Trimming took off 4 bases at V and 2 bases at J, with 12 bases between the two ends. Germline V CDR1 and CDR2: SGHDT, YYEEEE. The DNA of the CDR3 is TGTGCCAGCAGCCCCAACTCAGGGAACTATGGCTACACCTTC. Translated: CASSPNSGNYGYTF.

This clone was recorded only once. The chain combines TRBV28 with TRBJ1-2; 9 bases are a match to TRBD1. The junction had 8 bases not matched to a gene; V was cut back by 7 bases and J by 8 bases. The CDR3 has 13 residues. Germline V gives CDR1 MDHEN, CDR2 SYDVKM. The CDR3 here is CASTPTGGAGYTF. The CDR3 bases are TGTGCCAGCACCCCAACAGGGGGCGCGGGCTACACCTTC.

The CDR3 loop reads CASSPRQGAYEQYF. The CDR3 nucleotides are TGTGCCAGCAGCCCCCGACAGGGGGCCTACGAGCAGTACTTC. The V and J genes are TRBV9 and TRBJ2-7, with 9 nucleotides matching TRBD1. Germline-derived CDR1 and CDR2 are SGDLS and YYNGEE. V trimming: 4 bases; J trimming: 2 bases; junction bases outside the gene matches: 4. CDR3 size: 14 residues.

The chain has TRBV9 and TRBJ2-7; 11 bases match TRBD1. This CDR3 region has 14 residues. The V and J ends lost 1 base and 6 bases, in that order; junction bases with no gene match: 3. CDR1 and CDR2 (germline): SGDLS, YYNGEE. Here the CDR3 reads CASSVRGQGVEQYF. The DNA of the CDR3 is TGTGCCAGCAGCGTAAGGGGACAGGGGGTCGAGCAGTACTTC.

The chain carries TRBV19 and TRBJ1-4, with 9 bases aligning to TRBD1. CDR3 length: 16 amino acids. Germline values: CDR1 LNHDA, CDR2 SQIVND (reference sequence). The V segment lost 5 bases and the J segment 7 bases; nucleotides outside the gene matches: 11. The CDR3 loop is CASSLNPTGGSEKLFF. The CDR3 region has the DNA TGTGCCAGTAGTCTGAACCCGACAGGGGGAAGTGAAAAACTGTTTTTT.

This clone was observed a few times. The chain couples TRBV10-3 to TRBJ2-1; D may be TRBD2 (6 bases). Germline V gene lookup returns CDR1 ENHRY and CDR2 SYGVKD. This CDR3 contains 12 residues. V was shortened by 6 bases and J by 7 bases, with 10 bases between the two germline ends. CDR3 bases: TGTGCCATCAGGGATAGCGGTAATGAGCAGTTCTTC. Its protein product is CAIRDSGNEQFF.

The chain has TRBV27 and TRBJ2-1; TRBD1 matches 9 bases. The ends lost 3 bases at V and 5 bases at J; junction bases unmatched: 5. Germline V gene lookup returns CDR1 MNHEY and CDR2 SMNVEV (reference sequence). The CDR3 is 15 amino acids. CDR3 DNA sequence: TGTGCCAGCAGTTTGCTCCGGGACAGGGACAATGAGCAGTTCTTC. Its protein is CASSLLRDRDNEQFF.

The chain links TRBV30 to TRBJ1-2; D is uncertain. With 0 bases removed from V and 7 bases from J, the gap between germline ends came to 12 bases. Germline CDR1 GTSNPN, CDR2 SVGIG (reference sequence). CDR3 length equals 13 residues. The DNA of the CDR3 is TGTGCCTGGAGTGTAAACGGGGTGGGTGGCTACACCTTC. Residues: CAWSVNGVGGYTF.

This clone was found once. The chain combines TRBV9 with TRBJ2-1; 9 positions match TRBD2. In germline, CDR1 is SGDLS, CDR2 YYNGEE. The CDR3 spans 17 residues. With 1 base clipped from V and 4 bases from J, the junction kept 9 bases outside the gene matches. The CDR3 bases are TGTGCCAGCAGCGTACTCAGTTCTAGCGGGGCGTACAATGAGCAGTTCTTC. Its protein product is CASSVLSSSGAYNEQFF.

In its sample, this clone was seen once. The rearrangement joins TRBV19 to TRBJ2-5; 8 bases fit TRBD1. The V segment lost 6 bases and the J segment 4 bases; nucleotides outside the gene matches: 10. The CDR3 spans 15 residues. Germline V gene data show CDR1 as LNHDA and CDR2 as SQIVND (reference sequence). CDR3 sequence (DNA): TGTGCCAGTAGCCATCGACAGGGGATGATAGAGACCCAGTACTTC. It codes for CASSHRQGMIETQYF.

V is TRBV29-1 and J is TRBJ2-2; TRBD1 matches 7 bases. This CDR3 spans 14 amino acids. The germline CDR1 and CDR2 sequences are SQVTM and ANQGSEA. V was pared by 2 bases and J by 3 bases, with 3 bases of the junction left unmatched. DNA for the CDR3: TGCAGCGTTGAACCAGGGGGAGACACCGGGGAGCTGTTTTTT. Translating it yields CSVEPGGDTGELFF.

Here the CDR3 reads CASSCRGGRGNQPQHF. The CDR3 region has the DNA TGTGCCAGCAGCTGTAGAGGGGGCCGGGGCAATCAGCCCCAGCATTTT. The chain couples TRBV21-1 to TRBJ1-5; TRBD1 is the table's D call and was not checked against the DNA. TRBV21-1 is shown as a pseudogene. CDR3 length: 16 amino acids.

CDR3 amino acids: CASRWSTGYYEQYF. The CDR3 region has the DNA TGTGCCAGCAGATGGTCCACAGGATACTACGAGCAGTACTTC. The chain uses TRBV5-6 and TRBJ2-7, with a possible D match to TRBD1 (5 bases). V was pared by 5 bases and J by 3 bases, with 15 bases between. This CDR3 comprises 14 residues. Per germline, CDR1 SGHDT and CDR2 YYEEEE.

The chain couples TRBV27 to TRBJ1-1; D call uncertain. The CDR3 covers 16 residues. From germline, CDR1 is MNHEY and CDR2 SMNVEV (reference sequence). V lost 0 bases, J lost 4 bases, and 15 bases lay in between. The CDR3 loop reads CASSLSVGRGSTEAFF. The CDR3 nucleotides read TGTGCCAGCAGTTTATCGGTGGGGAGAGGAAGCACTGAAGCTTTCTTT.

The chain recombines TRBV18 with TRBJ1-1; 8 nucleotides agree with TRBD1. The J segment lost 11 bases and the V segment lost 6 bases, leaving 8 bases of the junction unmatched. Germline loops: CDR1 KGHSH, CDR2 LQKENI. The CDR3 covers 12 residues. In DNA form, the CDR3 reads TGTGCCAGCTCGCCGACTCAGGGGGCGGCTTTCTTT. This encodes CASSPTQGAAFF.

This chain links TRBV5-1 with TRBJ1-4; D might be TRBD1 (5 bases). The V gene's germline CDR1 is SGHRS and CDR2 YFSETQ. The CDR3 runs 14 residues. V gave up 6 bases and J gave up 7 bases, with 16 bases separating them. The DNA of the CDR3 is TGCGCCAGCACCCAAACCGGGGGAGTTGAAAAACTGTTTTTT. Encoded protein: CASTQTGGVEKLFF.

The chain uses TRBV4-2 and TRBJ2-1; D might be TRBD2 (6 bases). Trimming took 1 base from V and 3 from J, leaving 10 bases between them. Germline values: CDR1 LGHNA, CDR2 YNFKEQ. CDR3 length: 15 amino acids. The CDR3 coding sequence is TGTGCCAGCAGCCAAGCGGGAGACAACTACAATGAGCAGTTCTTC. This translates into CASSQAGDNYNEQFF.

This rearrangement joins TRBV4-2 to TRBJ2-1; the match to TRBD2 covers 12 bases. Germline trimming cut 0 bases from V and 4 bases from J; bases unmatched to any gene: 19. From germline, CDR1 is LGHNA and CDR2 YNFKEQ. This CDR3 contains 22 residues. The CDR3 region is CASSQDWLAGGLETPIYNEQFF. The DNA of the CDR3 is TGTGCCAGCAGCCAAGATTGGCTAGCGGGAGGGCTAGAGACACCCATATACAATGAGCAGTTCTTC.

This sequence joins TRBV9 and TRBJ1-6; 8 nucleotides line up with TRBD1. This CDR3 region has 17 residues. The germline gives CDR1 SGDLS, CDR2 YYNGEE. Trimming cost V 5 bases and J 5 bases; bases outside gene matches: 12. In DNA, the CDR3 is TGTGCCAGCAGTAACACAGGGGAGGACAGGGATAATTCACCCCTCCACTTT. It yields the protein CASSNTGEDRDNSPLHF.

To note about this clone: At the DNA level, this CDR3 is encoded by other sequences in the same sample as well. The CDR3 loop is CAWSRGYGYTF. The CDR3 region has the DNA TGTGCCTGGAGCAGAGGCTATGGCTACACCTTC. The gene calls are TRBV30 and TRBJ1-2; D unclear. Germline CDR1 and CDR2: GTSNPN and SVGIG (reference sequence). The ends were cut back, 3 bases at V and 4 bases at J, with 6 bases in the middle. The CDR3 length is 11 residues.

The gene calls are TRBV15 and TRBJ1-1; D is uncertain. The CDR3 runs to 15 residues. Trimming shortened V by 6 bases and J by 0 bases, and 14 bases separated the two germline ends. CDR1 and CDR2 (germline): LNHNV, YYDKDF (reference sequence). CDR3: CATRNGGIMNTEAFF. CDR3 DNA: TGTGCCACCAGAAATGGCGGGATTATGAACACTGAAGCTTTCTTT. Looking up the rest from reference TRBV15 and TRBJ1-1 gives the full variable domain: DAMVIQNPRYQVTQFGKPVTLSCSQTLNHNVMYWYQQKSSQAPKLLFHYYDKDFNNEADTPDNFQSRRPNTSFCFLDIRSPGLGDTAMYLCATRNGGIMNTEAFFGQGTRLTVV.

The rearrangement joins TRBV5-1 to TRBJ2-7; 8 positions match TRBD1. The germline V gene has CDR1 SGHRS and CDR2 YFSETQ. V lost 5 bases to trimming and J lost 0 bases; unmatched junction nucleotides: 4. The CDR3 contains 14 residues. The CDR3 loop reads CASRGQGSSYEQYF. The CDR3 nucleotides are TGCGCCAGCAGAGGACAGGGTAGCTCCTACGAGCAGTACTTC.

The V and J genes are TRBV7-9 and TRBJ2-1, with D possibly matching TRBD1 (6 bases). V lost 6 bases to trimming and J lost 15 bases, with 15 bases between them. Germline V gene lookup returns CDR1 SEHNR and CDR2 FQNEAQ (reference sequence). The CDR3 is made up of 11 amino acids. This chain's CDR3 is CASSFSGQSFF. The CDR3 DNA reads TGTGCCAGCAGTTTCTCCGGACAGTCGTTCTTC. Filled out from reference TRBV7-9 and TRBJ2-1, the complete variable domain reads DTGVSQNPRHKITKRGQNVTFRCDPISEHNRLYWYRQTLGQGPEFLTYFQNEAQLEKSRLLSDRFSAERPKGSFSTLEIQRTEQGDSAMYLCASSFSGQSFFGPGTRLTVL.

The CDR3 nucleotides are TGTGCCAGCAGCAGGTTATCCCAAGAGACCCAGTACTTC. This codes for CASSRLSQETQYF. The chain couples TRBV6-6 to TRBJ2-5, with D uncertain. The V and J ends lost 6 bases and 1 base respectively, with 9 bases between them. Germline V gives CDR1 MNHNY, CDR2 SVGAGI (reference sequence). The CDR3 is 13 amino acids.